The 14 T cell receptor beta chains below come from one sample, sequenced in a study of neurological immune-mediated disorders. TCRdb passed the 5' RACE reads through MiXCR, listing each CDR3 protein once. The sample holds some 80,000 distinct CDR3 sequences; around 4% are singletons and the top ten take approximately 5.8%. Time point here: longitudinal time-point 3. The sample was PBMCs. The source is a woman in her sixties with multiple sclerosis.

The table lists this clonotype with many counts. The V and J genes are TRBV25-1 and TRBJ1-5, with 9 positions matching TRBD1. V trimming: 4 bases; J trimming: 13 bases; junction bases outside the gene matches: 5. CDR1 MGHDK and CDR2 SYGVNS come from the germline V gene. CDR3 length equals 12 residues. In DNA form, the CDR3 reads TGTGCCAGCAGTGCAACCGGGACAGGGCAGCATTTT. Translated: CASSATGTGQHF.

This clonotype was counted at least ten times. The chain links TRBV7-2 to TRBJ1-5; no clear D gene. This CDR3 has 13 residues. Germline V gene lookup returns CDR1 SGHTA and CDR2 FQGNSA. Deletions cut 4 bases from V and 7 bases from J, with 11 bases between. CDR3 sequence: CASSWGFQQPQHF. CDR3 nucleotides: TGTGCCAGCAGCTGGGGATTTCAGCAGCCCCAGCATTTT. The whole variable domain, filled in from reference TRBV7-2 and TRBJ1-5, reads GAGVSQSPSNKVTEKGKDVELRCDPISGHTALYWYRQSLGQGLEFLIYFQGNSAPDKSGLPSDRFSAERTGGSVSTLTIQRTQQEDSAVYLCASSWGFQQPQHFGDGTRLSIL.

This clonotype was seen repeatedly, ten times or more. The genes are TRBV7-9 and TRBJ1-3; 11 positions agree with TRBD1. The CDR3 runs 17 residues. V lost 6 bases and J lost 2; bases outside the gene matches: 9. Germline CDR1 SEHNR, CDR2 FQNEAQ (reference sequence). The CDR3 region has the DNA TGTGCCAGCAGACGAGGACAGGGGGCTGGTACTGGAAACACCATATATTTT. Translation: CASRRGQGAGTGNTIYF.

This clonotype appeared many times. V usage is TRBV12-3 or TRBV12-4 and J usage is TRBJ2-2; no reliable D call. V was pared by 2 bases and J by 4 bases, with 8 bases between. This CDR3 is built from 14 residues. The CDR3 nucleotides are TGTGCCAGCAGTTTACAGTGGGGCACCGGGGAGCTGTTTTTT. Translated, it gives CASSLQWGTGELFF.

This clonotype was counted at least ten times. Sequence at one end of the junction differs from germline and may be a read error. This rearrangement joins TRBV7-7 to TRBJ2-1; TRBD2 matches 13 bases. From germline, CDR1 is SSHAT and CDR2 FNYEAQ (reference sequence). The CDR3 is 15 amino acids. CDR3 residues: CASSIGTSGDHEQFF. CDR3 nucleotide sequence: TGTGCTAGCAGCATCGGGACTAGCGGGGATCATGAGCAGTTCTTC.

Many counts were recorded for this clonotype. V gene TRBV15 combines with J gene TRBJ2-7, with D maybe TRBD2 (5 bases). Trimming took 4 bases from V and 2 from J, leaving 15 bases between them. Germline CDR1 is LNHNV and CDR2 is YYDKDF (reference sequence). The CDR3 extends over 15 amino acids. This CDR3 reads CATSTVRGITYEQYF. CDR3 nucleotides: TGTGCCACCAGCACAGTCCGGGGTATAACCTACGAGCAGTACTTC. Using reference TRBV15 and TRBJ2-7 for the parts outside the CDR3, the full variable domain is DAMVIQNPRYQVTQFGKPVTLSCSQTLNHNVMYWYQQKSSQAPKLLFHYYDKDFNNEADTPDNFQSRRPNTSFCFLDIRSPGLGDTAMYLCATSTVRGITYEQYFGPGTRLTVT.

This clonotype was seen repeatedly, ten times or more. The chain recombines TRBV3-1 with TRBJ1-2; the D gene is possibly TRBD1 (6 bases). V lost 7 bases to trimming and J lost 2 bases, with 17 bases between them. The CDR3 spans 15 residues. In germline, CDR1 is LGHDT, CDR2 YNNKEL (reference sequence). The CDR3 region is CASTPGSGANYGYTF. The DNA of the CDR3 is TGTGCCAGCACCCCGGGATCGGGGGCCAACTATGGCTACACCTTC.

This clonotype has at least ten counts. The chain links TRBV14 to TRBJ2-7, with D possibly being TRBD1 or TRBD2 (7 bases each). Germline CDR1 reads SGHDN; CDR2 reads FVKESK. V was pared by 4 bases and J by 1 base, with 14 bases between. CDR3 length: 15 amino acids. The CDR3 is CASSRGGDRSYEQYF. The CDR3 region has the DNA TGTGCCAGCAGCCGGGGGGGGGACAGATCCTACGAGCAGTACTTC.

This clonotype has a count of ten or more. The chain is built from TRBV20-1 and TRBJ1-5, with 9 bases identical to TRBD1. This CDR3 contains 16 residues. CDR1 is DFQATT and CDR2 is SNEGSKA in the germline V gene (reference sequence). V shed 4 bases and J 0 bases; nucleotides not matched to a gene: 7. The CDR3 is CSAITGGAGSNQPQHF. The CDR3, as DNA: TGCAGTGCTATTACAGGGGGCGCGGGTAGCAATCAGCCCCAGCATTTT.

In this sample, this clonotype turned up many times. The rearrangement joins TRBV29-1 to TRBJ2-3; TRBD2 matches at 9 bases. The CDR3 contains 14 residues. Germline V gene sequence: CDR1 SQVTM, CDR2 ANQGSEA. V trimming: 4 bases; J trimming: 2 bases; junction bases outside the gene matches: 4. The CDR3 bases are TGCAGCGTTGTGCCTAGCGGGGACACAGATACGCAGTATTTT. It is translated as CSVVPSGDTDTQYF.

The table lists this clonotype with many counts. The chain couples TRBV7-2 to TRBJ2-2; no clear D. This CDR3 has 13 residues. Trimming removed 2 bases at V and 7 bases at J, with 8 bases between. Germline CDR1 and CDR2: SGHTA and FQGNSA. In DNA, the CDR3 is TGTGCCAGCAGCTTATCTCAGGTCGGGGAGCTGTTTTTT. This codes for CASSLSQVGELFF. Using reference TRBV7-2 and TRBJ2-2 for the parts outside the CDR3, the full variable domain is GAGVSQSPSNKVTEKGKDVELRCDPISGHTALYWYRQSLGQGLEFLIYFQGNSAPDKSGLPSDRFSAERTGGSVSTLTIQRTQQEDSAVYLCASSLSQVGELFFGEGSRLTVL.

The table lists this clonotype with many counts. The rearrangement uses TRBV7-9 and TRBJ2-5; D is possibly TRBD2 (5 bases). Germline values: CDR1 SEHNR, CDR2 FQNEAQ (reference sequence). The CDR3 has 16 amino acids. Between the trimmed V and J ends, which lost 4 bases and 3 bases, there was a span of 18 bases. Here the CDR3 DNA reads TGTGCCAGCAGCTCCCTGGGAGTTGACTTGGAAGAGACCCAGTACTTC. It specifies CASSSLGVDLEETQYF. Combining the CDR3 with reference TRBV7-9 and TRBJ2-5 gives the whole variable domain DTGVSQNPRHKITKRGQNVTFRCDPISEHNRLYWYRQTLGQGPEFLTYFQNEAQLEKSRLLSDRFSAERPKGSFSTLEIQRTEQGDSAMYLCASSSLGVDLEETQYFGPGTRLLVL.

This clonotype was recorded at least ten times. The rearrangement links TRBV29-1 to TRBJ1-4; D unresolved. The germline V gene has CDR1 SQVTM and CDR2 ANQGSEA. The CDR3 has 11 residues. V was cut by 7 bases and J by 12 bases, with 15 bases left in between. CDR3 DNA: TGCAGCGCTAGAGAAGGGTCGGAACTGTTTTTT. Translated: CSAREGSELFF. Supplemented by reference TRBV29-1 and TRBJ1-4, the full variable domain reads SAVISQKPSRDICQRGTSLTIQCQVDSQVTMMFWYRQQPGQSLTLIATANQGSEATYESGFVIDKFPISRPNLTFSTLTVSNMSPEDSSIYLCSAREGSELFFGSGTQLSVL.

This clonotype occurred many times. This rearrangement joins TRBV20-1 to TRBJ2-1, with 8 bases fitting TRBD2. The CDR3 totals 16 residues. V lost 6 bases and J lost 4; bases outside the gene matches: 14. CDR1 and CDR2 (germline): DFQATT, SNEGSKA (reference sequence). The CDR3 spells CSAWQGIAGLYNEQFF. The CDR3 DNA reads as TGCAGTGCGTGGCAGGGAATAGCGGGACTGTACAATGAGCAGTTCTTC.